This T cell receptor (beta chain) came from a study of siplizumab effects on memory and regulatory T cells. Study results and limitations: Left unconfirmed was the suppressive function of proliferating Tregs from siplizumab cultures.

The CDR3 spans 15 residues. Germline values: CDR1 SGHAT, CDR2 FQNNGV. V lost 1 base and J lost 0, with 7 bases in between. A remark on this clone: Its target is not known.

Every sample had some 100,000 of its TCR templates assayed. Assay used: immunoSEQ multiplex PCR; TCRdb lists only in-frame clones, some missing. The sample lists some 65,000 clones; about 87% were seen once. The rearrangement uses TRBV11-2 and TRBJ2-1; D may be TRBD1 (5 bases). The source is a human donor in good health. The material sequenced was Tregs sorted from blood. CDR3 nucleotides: TGTGCCAGCAGCTTAGGGACATACTCCTACAATGAGCAGTTCTTC. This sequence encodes CASSLGTYSYNEQFF.